These T cell receptor beta chains were read from a single sample in a study of cytomegalovirus exposure and HLA in healthy donors. The assay was immunoSEQ multiplex PCR, and TCRdb's table has in-frame clones only and misses some. The table lists some 200,000 clones, 81% of them singletons. The sequencing input was PBMCs. Every receptor here comes from a man between 45 and 60 years old in good health and CMV-seronegative. CDR3s leave out the opening cysteine and the closing phenylalanine or tryptophan. The order of the fields is V gene, J gene, CDR3 protein.

V: TRBV13
J: TRBJ2-5
CDR3: ASSSRRSGHQETQY

V: TRBV6-5
J: TRBJ1-1
CDR3: ASSYGTYHTEAF

V: TRBV30
J: TRBJ1-3
CDR3: AWSSGFSSGNTIY

V: TRBV9
J: TRBJ2-1
CDR3: ASSGVTGVTVGEQF

V: TRBV2
J: TRBJ2-2
CDR3: ASSLGRAGTGELF

V: TRBV27
J: TRBJ1-2
CDR3: ASSFHPTGPYGYT

V: TRBV11-2
J: TRBJ2-1
CDR3: ASSSRTSKVYNEQF

V: TRBV5-8
J: TRBJ1-2
CDR3: ASSSGTGNGYT

V: TRBV13
J: TRBJ2-5
CDR3: ASSLVGPGTQY

V: TRBV12-5
J: TRBJ2-3
CDR3: ASVGQGGLSTDTQY

V: TRBV4-1
J: TRBJ2-7
CDR3: ASSQGRSGEQY

V: TRBV2
J: TRBJ2-3
CDR3: ASSDRQGFTDTQY

V: TRBV15
J: TRBJ2-5
CDR3: ATGITRRGYQETRY

V: TRBV7-8
J: TRBJ2-7
CDR3: ASSLSGEVRSYEQY

V: TRBV15
J: TRBJ1-4
CDR3: ATSSPSTANEKLF

V: TRBV6-5
J: TRBJ2-7
CDR3: ASAYLNRGARQY

V: TRBV7-3
J: TRBJ1-1
CDR3: ASSPRGGNTEAF

V: TRBV4-3
J: TRBJ1-1
CDR3: ASSQDLRIVAF

V: TRBV18
J: TRBJ2-5
CDR3: ASSPLASGEETQY

V: TRBV4-1
J: TRBJ1-1
CDR3: ASSHWGGNTEAF

V: TRBV6-5
J: TRBJ1-3
CDR3: ASSVNSGNTIY

V: TRBV9
J: TRBJ1-2
CDR3: ASSVGGALLSNYGYT

V: TRBV7-2
J: TRBJ1-2
CDR3: ASSLASGGNGYT

V: TRBV6-6
J: TRBJ2-1
CDR3: ASSYFGTGGNEQF

V: TRBV5-1
J: .
CDR3: ASSLETASGYEQY

V: TRBV7-2
J: TRBJ1-1
CDR3: ASSRRTGGAGTEAF

V: TRBV18
J: TRBJ1-1
CDR3: ASLQGESTEAF

V: TRBV19
J: TRBJ1-2
CDR3: ASSFPYGYT

V: TRBV7-2
J: TRBJ1-1
CDR3: ASSLAFGGAF

V: TRBV7-9
J: TRBJ2-5
CDR3: ASSLGGWETQY

V: TRBV6-5
J: TRBJ2-1
CDR3: ASSGGGGAWNEQF

V: TRBV7-8
J: TRBJ1-1
CDR3: ASSATYYRQDGRDTEAF

V: TRBV29-1
J: TRBJ2-7
CDR3: SVETGFFITEQY

V: TRBV5-4
J: TRBJ2-1
CDR3: ASSPRGSDEQF

V: TRBV19
J: TRBJ2-3
CDR3: ASSMSTAGGDTDTQY

V: TRBV5-4
J: TRBJ2-4
CDR3: ASSGGGLAQNIQY

V: TRBV7-6
J: TRBJ2-1
CDR3: ASSTSGASYNEQF

V: TRBV7-9
J: TRBJ2-3
CDR3: ASSTPWVAGGPDTQY

V: TRBV4-1
J: TRBJ2-7
CDR3: ASSQGTGRIGEQY

V: TRBV6-6
J: TRBJ2-2
CDR3: ASSYDVFSNTGELF

V: TRBV7-2
J: TRBJ2-7
CDR3: ASSSNYEQY

V: TRBV4-1
J: TRBJ2-5
CDR3: ASSRNGEGETQY

V: TRBV18
J: TRBJ2-1
CDR3: ASSPRDSWNEQF